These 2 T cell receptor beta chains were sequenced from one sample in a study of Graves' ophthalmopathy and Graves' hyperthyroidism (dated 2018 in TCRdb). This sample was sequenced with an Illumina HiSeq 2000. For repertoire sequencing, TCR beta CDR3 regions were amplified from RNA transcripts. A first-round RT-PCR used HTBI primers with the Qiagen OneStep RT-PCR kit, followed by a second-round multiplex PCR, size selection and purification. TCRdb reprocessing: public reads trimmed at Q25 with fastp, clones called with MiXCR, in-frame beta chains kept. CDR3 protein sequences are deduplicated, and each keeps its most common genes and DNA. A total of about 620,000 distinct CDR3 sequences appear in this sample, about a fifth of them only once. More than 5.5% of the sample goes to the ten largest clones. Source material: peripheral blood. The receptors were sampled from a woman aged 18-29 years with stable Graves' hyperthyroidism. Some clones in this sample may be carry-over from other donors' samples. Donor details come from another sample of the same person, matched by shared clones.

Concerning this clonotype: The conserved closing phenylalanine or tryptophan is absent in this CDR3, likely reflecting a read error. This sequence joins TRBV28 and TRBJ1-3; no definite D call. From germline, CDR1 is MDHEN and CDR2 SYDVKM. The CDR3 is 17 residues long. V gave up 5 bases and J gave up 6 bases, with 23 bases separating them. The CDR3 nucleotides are TGTGCCAGCAGTCCTAGATCGGGTTGGCGGTCGGAAAACACCATATATTCT. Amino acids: CASSPRSGWRSENTIYS.

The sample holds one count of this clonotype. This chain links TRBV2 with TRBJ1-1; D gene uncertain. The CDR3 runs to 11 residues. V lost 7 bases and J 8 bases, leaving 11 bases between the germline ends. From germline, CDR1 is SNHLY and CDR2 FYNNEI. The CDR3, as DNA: TGTGCCAGCACACGGACGGTGGAAGCTTTCTTT. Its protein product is CASTRTVEAFF. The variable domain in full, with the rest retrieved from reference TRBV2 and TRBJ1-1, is EPEVTQTPSHQVTQMGQEVILRCVPISNHLYFYWYRQILGQKVEFLVSFYNNEISEKSEIFDDQFSVERPDGSNFTLKIRSTKLEDSAMYFCASTRTVEAFFGQGTRLTVV.